The 21 T cell receptor beta chains below all came from one sample that was sequenced in a study of T cell responses to AZD1222 COVID-19 vaccine. Repertoires were generated with immunoSEQ multiplex PCR, while TCRdb's copy carries only in-frame clones and drops some. The sample has about 94,000 clones; over 75% are singletons. This specimen consisted of peripheral blood, obtained 28 days after the second AZD1222 dose. Every receptor here comes from an adult who received the AZD1222 COVID-19 vaccine.

V usage is TRBV27 and J usage is TRBJ1-5, with a weak D call TRBD1 (6 bases). The germline V gene encodes CDR1 MNHEY and CDR2 SMNVEV (reference sequence). V lost 2 bases to trimming and J lost 0 bases, with 14 bases between them. The CDR3 has 17 residues. The CDR3 is CASSLEGGRISNQPQHF. The CDR3 DNA reads as TGTGCCAGCAGTTTAGAGGGGGGACGGATTAGCAATCAGCCCCAGCATTTT.

This clone was detected a few times. This CDR3 reads CASSLGFETTRYF. The CDR3, as DNA: TGTGCCAGCAGCTTAGGGTTCGAGACAACAAGGTACTTC. The V gene is TRBV7-2, the J gene TRBJ2-5; no reliable D call. Germline V lookup: CDR1 SGHTA, CDR2 FQGNSA. V lost 1 base, J lost 13 bases, and 16 bases lay in between. The CDR3 extends over 13 amino acids. The full variable domain, completed using reference TRBV7-2 and TRBJ2-5, is GAGVSQSPSNKVTEKGKDVELRCDPISGHTALYWYRQSLGQGLEFLIYFQGNSAPDKSGLPSDRFSAERTGGSVSTLTIQRTQQEDSAVYLCASSLGFETTRYFGPGTRLLVL.

The genes are TRBV19 and TRBJ1-1, with D tentatively TRBD1 (6 bases). CDR3 length equals 15 residues. V was clipped by 5 bases and J by 2 bases, with 15 bases between them. Germline V gene data show CDR1 as LNHDA and CDR2 as SQIVND (reference sequence). The CDR3 here is CASSLVDRRNTEAFF. CDR3 sequence (DNA): TGTGCCAGTAGTCTAGTGGACAGAAGAAACACTGAAGCTTTCTTT.

This sequence joins TRBV14 and TRBJ2-2; D is ambiguous. CDR3 length equals 13 residues. Between the trimmed V and J ends, which lost 1 base and 7 bases, there was a span of 7 bases. Germline loops: CDR1 SGHDN, CDR2 FVKESK. The CDR3 is CASSQGRSGELFF. DNA of the CDR3: TGTGCCAGCAGCCAAGGAAGGAGCGGGGAGCTGTTTTTT.

V usage is TRBV9 and J usage is TRBJ2-3, with 7 bases lining up with TRBD2. This CDR3 spans 13 amino acids. V lost 4 bases to trimming and J lost 5 bases; unmatched junction nucleotides: 4. From germline, CDR1 is SGDLS and CDR2 YYNGEE. The CDR3, as DNA: TGTGCCAGCAGCTTAGGGAGGGGAGATACGCAGTATTTT. This gives the protein CASSLGRGDTQYF.

This clone was recorded once. This chain connects TRBV5-6 to TRBJ2-7, with 7 bases aligning to TRBD1. CDR3 length: 15 amino acids. In germline, CDR1 is SGHDT, CDR2 YYEEEE. J was trimmed by 2 bases and V by 1 base; bases with no gene match: 6. Here the CDR3 reads CASSLRPTGTYEQYF. CDR3 coding DNA: TGTGCCAGCAGCTTGCGGCCGACAGGGACCTACGAGCAGTACTTC.

V and J are TRBV7-8 and TRBJ1-4; D perhaps matches TRBD1 (6 bases). V dropped 1 base and J dropped 6 bases, with 33 bases sitting between them. This CDR3 comprises 22 residues. From germline, CDR1 is SGHVS and CDR2 FQNEAQ. The chain's CDR3 is CASSLVFLRGASSGQRDEKLFF. The CDR3 nucleotides are TGTGCCAGCAGCTTAGTTTTTCTTCGGGGAGCTTCAAGCGGACAGCGCGATGAAAAACTGTTTTTT.

This clone has more than one count but fewer than ten. This chain joins TRBV4-1 and TRBJ2-2; TRBD1 aligns across 7 bases. Germline V CDR1 and CDR2: MGHRA, YSYEKL. V shed 0 bases, J shed 2 bases, and the junction held 9 bases outside the gene matches. The CDR3 is 18 residues long. For the CDR3, the DNA is TGCGCCAGCAGCCAAGAGAGCCAGGGGGACACTAACACCGGGGAGCTGTTTTTT. Amino acid sequence: CASSQESQGDTNTGELFF.

CDR3 DNA sequence: TGCAGCGTTGTGACAGGGGGCTATTACGAGCAGTACTTC. Protein product: CSVVTGGYYEQYF. The chain links TRBV29-1 to TRBJ2-7, with 10 nucleotides matching TRBD1. V gave up 4 bases and J gave up 4 bases; unmatched junction bases: 4. The CDR3 is 13 amino acids. Germline values: CDR1 SQVTM, CDR2 ANQGSEA.

This chain joins TRBV27 and TRBJ1-2; 9 bases align to TRBD1. The germline gives CDR1 MNHEY, CDR2 SMNVEV (reference sequence). The CDR3 length is 15 residues. Germline trimming cut 5 bases from V and 5 bases from J; bases unmatched to any gene: 9. The CDR3 is CASSRTWDRVYGYTF. CDR3 nucleotides: TGTGCCAGCAGTAGGACCTGGGACAGGGTGTATGGCTACACCTTC.

This chain joins TRBV4-2 and TRBJ1-1; D is perhaps TRBD1 (5 bases). Germline V gives CDR1 LGHNA, CDR2 YNFKEQ. The CDR3 covers 17 residues. Between the trimmed V and J ends, which lost 0 bases and 0 bases, there was a span of 14 bases. Here the CDR3 DNA reads TGTGCCAGCAGCCAAGATGGCGGGGGACCGATGAACACTGAAGCTTTCTTT. As protein: CASSQDGGGPMNTEAFF.

This chain uses TRBV9 with TRBJ2-7; D perhaps matches TRBD1 (5 bases). Trimming removed 0 bases at V and 0 bases at J, with 13 bases between. The germline V gene encodes CDR1 SGDLS and CDR2 YYNGEE. This CDR3 has 16 residues. The CDR3 loop reads CASSVDAGRSSYEQYF. The CDR3 region has the DNA TGTGCCAGCAGCGTAGATGCAGGGCGAAGCTCCTACGAGCAGTACTTC.

The V call is TRBV6-5, the J call TRBJ2-5, with 10 bases matching TRBD1. The CDR3 has 13 residues. Trimming removed 5 bases from V and 4 bases from J; junction bases left unmatched: 1. Germline V lookup: CDR1 MNHEY, CDR2 SVGAGI. This CDR3 reads CASSRDRGETQYF. The CDR3 DNA sequence: TGTGCCAGCAGTCGGGACAGGGGAGAGACCCAGTACTTC.

This chain joins TRBV19 and TRBJ2-7; unclear D gene. From germline, CDR1 is LNHDA and CDR2 SQIVND (reference sequence). V shed 3 bases and J shed 2 bases, with 11 bases lying between them. The CDR3 totals 14 residues. CDR3 loop: CASSISGDTYEQYF. In DNA form, the CDR3 reads TGTGCCAGTAGTATCTCAGGAGATACCTACGAGCAGTACTTC. Complete variable domain (other parts from reference TRBV19 and TRBJ2-7): DGGITQSPKYLFRKEGQNVTLSCEQNLNHDAMYWYRQDPGQGLRLIYYSQIVNDFQKGDIAEGYSVSREKKESFPLTVTSAQKNPTAFYLCASSISGDTYEQYFGPGTRLTVT.

The chain combines TRBV10-2 with TRBJ2-7; D might be TRBD1 (6 bases). V was clipped by 2 bases and J by 3 bases, with 14 bases between them. The CDR3 extends over 15 amino acids. Germline assignment: CDR1 WSHSY and CDR2 SAAADI. The DNA for the CDR3 is TGCGCCAGCAGTGAGACAGGGACCGTATTCTACGAGCAGTACTTC. It specifies CASSETGTVFYEQYF.

This clone was detected only a few times. In DNA, the CDR3 is TGTGCCAGCAGCGCAAGAGCGGGGGGAACCTACGAGCAGTACTTC. Protein product: CASSARAGGTYEQYF. V and J are TRBV5-5 and TRBJ2-7; 9 bases map to TRBD2. CDR1 and CDR2 (germline): SGHKS, YYEKEE (reference sequence). The CDR3 extends over 15 amino acids. The V gene end was trimmed by 4 bases and the J gene end by 2 bases; junction bases not matched to a gene: 7.

The chain is built from TRBV4-3 and TRBJ2-7; the D call may be TRBD1 or TRBD2 (5 bases each). CDR1 is LGHNA, CDR2 YSLEER, per germline. CDR3 length equals 16 residues. V lost 11 bases and J 0 bases, leaving 23 bases between the germline ends. DNA for the CDR3: TGCGCCGGGATGAGGGACGGGACGTACGACTCCTACGAGCAGTACTTC. It encodes CAGMRDGTYDSYEQYF.

In DNA, the CDR3 is TGTGCCAGCGGTAGGGAAATTAATTCACCCCTCCACTTT. It translates to CASGREINSPLHF. The chain employs TRBV3-1 (or the pseudogene TRBV3-2) and TRBJ1-6; D unresolved. This CDR3 is built from 13 residues. CDR1 LGHDT and CDR2 YNNKEL come from the germline V gene (reference sequence). V gave up 8 bases and J gave up 6 bases, with 11 bases separating them.

This chain joins TRBV10-1 and TRBJ1-1; no clear D gene. V gave up 6 bases and J gave up 4 bases, with 12 bases separating them. The CDR3 length is 13 residues. Germline V gene sequence: CDR1 WNHNN, CDR2 SYGVQD (reference sequence). CDR3 bases: TGCGCCAGCAGAGTAGGGTCTAGCACTGAAGCTTTCTTT. Its translation is CASRVGSSTEAFF.

V gene TRBV12-5 combines with J gene TRBJ1-3; D gene unclear. The CDR3 loop spans 13 amino acids. Germline V gives CDR1 LGHNT, CDR2 FRNRAP. The V end was cut by 1 base, the J end by 3 bases, with 4 bases between. This chain's CDR3 is CASGLGGGNTIYF. The DNA of the CDR3 is TGTGCTAGTGGTTTGGGGGGTGGAAACACCATATATTTT. The full variable domain, in which reference TRBV12-5 and TRBJ1-3 provide the parts outside the CDR3, is DARVTQTPRHKVTEMGQEVTMRCQPILGHNTVFWYRQTMMQGLELLAYFRNRAPLDDSGMPKDRFSAEMPDATLATLKIQPSEPRDSAVYFCASGLGGGNTIYFGEGSWLTVV.

This rearrangement joins TRBV4-1 to TRBJ2-2; D possibly corresponds to TRBD2 (5 bases). Germline loops: CDR1 MGHRA, CDR2 YSYEKL. The CDR3 has 14 amino acids. The V gene lost 4 bases and the J gene lost 7 bases, with 13 bases spanning the gap. As DNA, the CDR3 is TGCGCCAGCAGCCCCCTAGAACGGGGCGGGGAGCTGTTTTTT. Its translation: CASSPLERGGELFF.